The present entry profiles one T cell receptor beta chain with its context. Antigen: not known. CDR3 length: 13 residues. Trimming took 0 bases from V and 7 from J, leaving 4 bases between them. Per the germline V gene, CDR1 is SEHNR and CDR2 is FQNEAQ (reference sequence). This entry comes from a study of CD8+ T cells in alopecia areata. At the level of the study: Twice a day, 5 to 10 mg of oral tofacitinib was administered to treated patients.

Extracted RNA was reverse transcribed, and the resulting cDNA served as sequencing template. The assay was immunoSEQ multiplex PCR, and TCRdb's table has in-frame clones only and misses some. The sample records about 160,000 clones, around 59% being singletons. The treatment is: oral pan-JAK inhibitor, 5-10 mg twice daily. Overall study results and limits: The presence of one nonresponder keeps the tie between baseline CD8+ expansion and response uncertain.

Material: CD4+ T cells sorted from blood, obtained at week 24, from a patient treated with tofacitinib. This chain uses TRBV7-9 with TRBJ1-6; D is unresolved. This TCR derives from a human donor with alopecia areata. The DNA of the CDR3 is TGTGCCAGCAGCTTAGCAGGGAATTCACCCCTCCACTTT. Translation gives CASSLAGNSPLHF.